The rows below give T cell receptor beta chains drawn from one sample of a study of graft-versus-host responses after intestinal transplantation. This table comes from immunoSEQ multiplex PCR, and its TCRdb copy is limited to in-frame clones, with some not included. The table lists about 6,900 clones, 20% to 25% of them singletons. The sequenced sample was alloreactive CD4+ T cells from a mixed lymphocyte reaction culture, obtained before transplantation. The receptors were gathered from a human patient who was an organ donor for intestinal transplantation. Both conserved end residues are part of each CDR3. A D gene is named only where the DNA matches it firmly. Expanded clones are given a class, and other clones once, few, many or no size at all.

clone size,V gene,D gene,J gene,CDR3 DNA,CDR3 protein
.,TRBV9,TRBD1,TRBJ2-2,TGTGCCAGCAGCGTAGGTCAGGGGGCAAGAACCGGGGAGCTGTTTTTT,CASSVGQGARTGELFF
few,TRBV28,.,TRBJ2-5,TGTGCCAGCACCATAGGGGGGGTCGGCCTTCAAGAGACCCAGTACTTC,CASTIGGVGLQETQYF
.,TRBV25-1,.,TRBJ2-3,TGTGCCAGCAGTGAATTGGGGTACGCAGATACGCAGTATTTT,CASSELGYADTQYF
.,TRBV18,.,TRBJ1-1,TGTGCCAGCTCACCGGGTCTGAACACTGAAGCTTTCTTT,CASSPGLNTEAFF
.,TRBV6-5,.,TRBJ1-6,TGTGCCAGCAGTTACCGTCTGGGGGCGTATAATTCACCCCTCCACTTT,CASSYRLGAYNSPLHF
.,TRBV7-9,TRBD1,TRBJ2-7,TGCGCCAGCAGCCAAGAGGACAGGGGGCACGAGCAGTACTTC,CASSQEDRGHEQYF
.,TRBV6-1,TRBD2,TRBJ2-3,TGTGCCAGCAGACGGGGACTAGTCGGCGGGGATACGCAGTATTTT,CASRRGLVGGDTQYF
large,TRBV19,.,TRBJ2-7,TGTGCCAGTAGTCCCGCCGGACCGCCCTCCTACGAGCAGTACTTC,CASSPAGPPSYEQYF
few,TRBV19,.,TRBJ2-5,TGTGCCAGTAGTATAGCGAAAGGCGTAGCCCAAGAGACCCAGTACTTC,CASSIAKGVAQETQYF
few,TRBV28,TRBD1,TRBJ1-2,TGTGCCAGCAGTTTACAGGGGGCGGGCTACACCTTC,CASSLQGAGYTF
medium-sized,TRBV5-4,TRBD2,TRBJ2-1,TGTGCCAGCAGCCCTACTAGCGGGATGTTGGACAATGAGCAGTTCTTC,CASSPTSGMLDNEQFF
few,TRBV11-2,.,TRBJ2-1,TGTGCCAGCAGCTTAAGGCGTGCTATCGGGACCTACAATGAGCAGTTCTTC,CASSLRRAIGTYNEQFF
.,TRBV7-2,.,TRBJ1-5,TGTGCCAGCAGCTTACTTTGGGGCCAGGGCCCCAATCAGCCCCAGCATTTT,CASSLLWGQGPNQPQHF
.,TRBV28,.,TRBJ1-2,TGTGCCAGCAGTCCGGGGGAGCATGGCTACACCTTC,CASSPGEHGYTF
.,TRBV7-3,.,TRBJ1-2,TGTGCCAGCAGCTTAGTGGGGGAGAACTATGGCTACACCTTC,CASSLVGENYGYTF
few,TRBV7-2,TRBD2,TRBJ2-7,TGTGCCAGCAGCTTACCCCCGGGACTAGCGGGCACCTACGAGCAGTACTTC,CASSLPPGLAGTYEQYF
.,TRBV7-9,TRBD2,TRBJ2-3,TGTGCCAGCAGCTTCAGGGGGACTAGCGGATTTAGCACAGATACGCAGTATTTT,CASSFRGTSGFSTDTQYF
few,TRBV4-2,.,TRBJ2-1,TGTGCCAGCAGCGCCGACCTCCGAGGAAACAATGAGCAGTTCTTC,CASSADLRGNNEQFF
few,TRBV7-6,.,TRBJ1-4,TGTGCCAGCAGCGAAGACAGGCCTTCTAATGAAAAACTGTTTTTT,CASSEDRPSNEKLFF
medium-sized,TRBV7-2,.,TRBJ2-3,TGTGCCAGCAGCTTAGTAGATGCTGGCAAGGTTACGCAGTATTTT,CASSLVDAGKVTQYF
few,TRBV6-1,TRBD2,TRBJ2-1,TGTGCCATCAGTGGGACTAGCGGTAGCTCCTACAATGAGCAGTTCTTC,CAISGTSGSSYNEQFF
.,TRBV18,.,TRBJ2-5,TGTGCCAGCTCACCACCGAGTTCAGAGACCCAGTACTTC,CASSPPSSETQYF
few,TRBV9,.,TRBJ2-3,TGTGCCAGCAGCGTAGGAGGGAATCATGGGGATACGCAGTATTTT,CASSVGGNHGDTQYF
medium-sized,TRBV5-1,TRBD2,TRBJ2-3,TGCGCCAGCAGCTTGGTGCCGGGACTAGCGAACACAGATACGCAGTATTTT,CASSLVPGLANTDTQYF
few,TRBV4-2,TRBD2,TRBJ2-3,TGTGCCAGCAGCTTCAAAGCGGGAGGGCCGGGCACAGATACGCAGTATTTT,CASSFKAGGPGTDTQYF
.,TRBV5-1,.,TRBJ2-7,TGCGCCAGCAGCTTAGACAGCCCCGCCTACGAGCAGTACTTC,CASSLDSPAYEQYF
.,TRBV11-3,.,TRBJ2-7,TGTGCCAGCAGCTTAGAGAGGCTAACCTACGAGCAGTACTTC,CASSLERLTYEQYF
medium-sized,TRBV2,TRBD2,TRBJ2-5,TGTGCCAGCAGTGATTACTGGCTAGCGGGAAAGGGGGGAGAGACCCAGTACTTC,CASSDYWLAGKGGETQYF
medium-sized,TRBV19,.,TRBJ2-1,TGTGCCAGTAGTATAGAAGCGGGCTCCTACAATGAGCAGTTCTTC,CASSIEAGSYNEQFF
.,TRBV7-3,.,TRBJ2-3,TGTGCCAGCAGTCTTAATCCGGGTGGCGCAGATACGCAGTATTTT,CASSLNPGGADTQYF
.,TRBV12-5,TRBD2,TRBJ2-2,TGTGCTAGTGGTTTGGTACCTTTAGGGACTAGCGGGAAGGGGGAGCTGTTTTTT,CASGLVPLGTSGKGELFF
few,TRBV7-2,TRBD1,TRBJ2-3,TGTGCCAGCAGCCCATTGACAGGGGGAGGGAGCACAGATACGCAGTATTTT,CASSPLTGGGSTDTQYF
few,TRBV7-2,TRBD2,TRBJ2-5,TGTGCCAGCACCTTCATTGCGGGAGTAGTAGAGACCCAGTACTTC,CASTFIAGVVETQYF
medium-sized,TRBV5-4,.,TRBJ2-1,TGTGCCAGCAGCTACCCGGGGGGCGGTGAGCAGTTCTTC,CASSYPGGGEQFF
once,TRBV27,.,TRBJ1-4,TGTGCCAGTAAAAAACAGGAAAAACTGTTTTTT,CASKKQEKLFF
.,TRBV11-3,.,TRBJ2-5,TGTGCCAGCAGCTTATCCGTGTTGGAGACCCAGTACTTC,CASSLSVLETQYF
.,TRBV5-1,.,TRBJ2-1,TGCGCCAGCAGCTCGAACACGGACCTTGTCCTCTTC,CASSSNTDLVLF
.,TRBV18,.,TRBJ2-7,TGTGCCAGCTCACCACAAAGTCAGGGGATGGACGAGCAGTACTTC,CASSPQSQGMDEQYF
.,TRBV6-1,.,TRBJ1-5,TGTGCCAGCAGTGAGGGGACCCTCAATCAGCCCCAGCATTTT,CASSEGTLNQPQHF
.,TRBV5-1,.,TRBJ2-7,TGCGCCAGCAGCGTTCAACAGGGCTACGAGCAGTACTTC,CASSVQQGYEQYF
.,TRBV19,TRBD1,TRBJ1-5,TGTGCCAGTAGTATGGGGACAGGGGGATCAGCCCAGCATTTT,CASSMGTGGSAQHF
few,TRBV6-5,.,TRBJ1-2,TGTGCCAGCAGTAACCGGGGGGGGGATGGCTACACCTTC,CASSNRGGDGYTF
large,TRBV6-5,.,TRBJ1-5,TGTGCCAGCAGTTCCCTAACAGGTACTCAGCCCCAGCATTTT,CASSSLTGTQPQHF
.,TRBV5-1,.,TRBJ1-4,TGCGCCAGCAGCTTGATGGGGATTAATGAAAAACTGTTTTTT,CASSLMGINEKLFF
few,TRBV4-2,TRBD1,TRBJ2-2,TGTGCCAGCAGCCAAGATATGGGCGGACTTGGGACAGGGAGGACCGGGGAGCTGTTTTTT,CASSQDMGGLGTGRTGELFF
few,TRBV5-1,TRBD2,TRBJ2-1,TGCGCCAGCACTCTTGCGGGAGGGTTCAATGAGCAGTTCTTC,CASTLAGGFNEQFF
few,TRBV7-2,.,TRBJ1-2,TGTGCCAGCAGCTTGGGGGTAGGGAATGGCTACACCTTC,CASSLGVGNGYTF
medium-sized,TRBV27,.,TRBJ1-1,TGTGCCAGCAGTTTCCGGCGGGGAGTCACTGAAGCTTTCTTT,CASSFRRGVTEAFF